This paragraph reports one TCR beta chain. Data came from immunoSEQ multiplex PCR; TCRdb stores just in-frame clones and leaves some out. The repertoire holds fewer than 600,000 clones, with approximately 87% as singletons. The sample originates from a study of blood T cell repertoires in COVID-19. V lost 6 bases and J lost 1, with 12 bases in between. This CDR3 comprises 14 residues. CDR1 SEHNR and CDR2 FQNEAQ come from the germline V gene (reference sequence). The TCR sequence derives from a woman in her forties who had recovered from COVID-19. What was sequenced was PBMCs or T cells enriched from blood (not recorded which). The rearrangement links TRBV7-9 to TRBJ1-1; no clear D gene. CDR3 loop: CASRNGGENTEAFF. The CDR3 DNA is TGTGCCAGCAGAAACGGCGGCGAGAACACTGAAGCTTTCTTT.